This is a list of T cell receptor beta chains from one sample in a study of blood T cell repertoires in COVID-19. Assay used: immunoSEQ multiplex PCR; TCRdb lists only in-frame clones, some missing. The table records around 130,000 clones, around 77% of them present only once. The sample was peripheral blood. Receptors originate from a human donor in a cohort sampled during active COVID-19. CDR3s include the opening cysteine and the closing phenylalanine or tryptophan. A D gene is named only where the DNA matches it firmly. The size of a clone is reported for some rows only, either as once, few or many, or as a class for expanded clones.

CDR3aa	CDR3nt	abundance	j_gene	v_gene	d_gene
CASSPGTSDYNEQFF	TGTGCCAGCTCACCCGGGACTAGCGACTACAATGAGCAGTTCTTC	NA	TRBJ2-1	TRBV18	TRBD2
CAWSVVQGGTEAFF	TGTGCCTGGAGTGTAGTTCAGGGAGGCACTGAAGCTTTCTTT	NA	TRBJ1-1	TRBV30	NA
CASSLQGGNTEAFF	TGTGCCAGCAGTTTACAGGGTGGGAACACTGAAGCTTTCTTT	NA	TRBJ1-1	TRBV2	NA
CASSLQTRGEQYF	TGTGCCAGCAGCCTACAAACTAGAGGCGAGCAGTACTTC	NA	TRBJ2-7	TRBV13	NA
CASKLRRDYLTGEQYF	TGTGCCAGCAAGCTTCGCCGGGACTACCTAACAGGCGAGCAGTACTTC	NA	TRBJ2-7	TRBV2	TRBD2
CASSSHILVGTDTQYF	TGTGCCAGCAGCTCCCACATACTAGTGGGCACAGATACGCAGTATTTT	NA	TRBJ2-3	TRBV11-2	NA
CASRTDIDTDTQYF	TGCGCCAGCAGGACGGACATTGACACAGATACGCAGTATTTT	NA	TRBJ2-3	TRBV10-1	NA
CAWSVHREVTEQYF	TGTGCCTGGAGTGTACATAGGGAGGTAACCGAGCAGTACTTC	NA	TRBJ2-7	TRBV30	NA
CASSSTGDSNQPQHF	TGTGCCAGCAGTTCGACAGGGGATAGCAATCAGCCCCAGCATTTT	NA	TRBJ1-5	TRBV6-4	TRBD1
CASSYSKPDTYGYTF	TGTGCCAGCAGTTACTCGAAGCCGGACACCTATGGCTACACCTTC	NA	TRBJ1-2	TRBV6-6	NA
CASSPLYGDGTLYNEQFF	TGTGCCAGCAGTCCATTATATGGCGACGGGACACTCTACAATGAGCAGTTCTTC	NA	TRBJ2-1	TRBV28	NA
CSVDTSGTGGEGYTF	TGCAGCGTTGATACGTCGGGGACAGGGGGAGAGGGCTACACCTTC	NA	TRBJ1-2	TRBV29-1	TRBD1
CASRKGLAGGADTQYF	TGTGCCAGCAGGAAGGGGCTAGCGGGGGGTGCAGATACGCAGTATTTT	few	TRBJ2-3	TRBV2	TRBD2
CASSHGTGNTEAFF	TGTGCCAGCAGCCACGGGACAGGGAACACTGAAGCTTTCTTT	NA	TRBJ1-1	TRBV7-2	TRBD1
CASSQAGGSYEQYF	TGCGCCAGCAGCCAAGCAGGGGGCAGCTACGAGCAGTACTTC	few	TRBJ2-7	TRBV4-1	TRBD1
CSVRQGGNQPQHF	TGCAGCGTTCGACAGGGAGGCAATCAGCCCCAGCATTTT	few	TRBJ1-5	TRBV29-1	TRBD1
CASSATHTGTRSYEQYF	TGTGCCAGCAGTGCCACCCACACAGGGACCCGCTCCTACGAGCAGTACTTC	NA	TRBJ2-7	TRBV28	NA
CASSLGTSSGELFF	TGCGCCAGCAGCCTAGGGACTAGCAGCGGGGAGCTGTTTTTT	NA	TRBJ2-2	TRBV5-1	TRBD2
CASSHAPGGERDTQYF	TGCGCCAGCAGCCATGCCCCAGGGGGAGAGAGAGATACGCAGTATTTT	NA	TRBJ2-3	TRBV4-1	TRBD1
CASSFDGTGVYEQYF	TGTGCCAGCAGCTTCGATGGGACAGGGGTCTACGAGCAGTACTTC	once	TRBJ2-7	TRBV7-3	TRBD1
CASSYSGVSYNEQFF	TGTGCCAGCAGTTATTCGGGGGTCTCCTACAATGAGCAGTTCTTC	NA	TRBJ2-1	TRBV6-2/TRBV6-3	NA
CASSLVGSGEPLHF	TGTGCCAGCAGTTTAGTGGGCTCGGGGGAACCCCTCCACTTT	many	TRBJ1-6	TRBV27	NA
CASSWTGEANYGYTF	TGTGCCAGCAGTTGGACAGGAGAAGCTAACTATGGCTACACCTTC	NA	TRBJ1-2	TRBV27	TRBD1
CAWSVTRVTEAFF	TGTGCCTGGAGTGTAACCAGGGTAACTGAAGCTTTCTTT	NA	TRBJ1-1	TRBV30	NA
CASSVGSFANTGELFF	TGTGCCAGCAGCGTAGGCAGTTTCGCGAACACCGGGGAGCTGTTTTTT	NA	TRBJ2-2	TRBV9	NA
CASSPPDSYGYTF	TGTGCCAGCTCACCCCCCGACTCGTATGGCTACACCTTC	NA	TRBJ1-2	TRBV18	NA
CASSMGRAAPLRGYTF	TGTGCCAGTAGTATGGGCAGGGCAGCACCCTTACGTGGCTACACCTTC	NA	TRBJ1-2	TRBV19	NA
CASSPGASTSYEQYF	TGTGCCAGCAGCCCAGGGGCCTCAACCTCCTACGAGCAGTACTTC	NA	TRBJ2-7	TRBV11-2	NA
CASSPSRGGNTIYF	TGTGCCAGCTCACCAAGTCGAGGCGGAAACACCATATATTTT	NA	TRBJ1-3	TRBV18	NA
CASSTDRLLNEQFF	TGTGCCAGCAGCACCGACAGGCTCCTCAATGAGCAGTTCTTC	NA	TRBJ2-1	TRBV9	NA
CASKGQNTGELFF	TGTGCCAGCAAGGGACAGAACACCGGGGAGCTGTTTTTT	once	TRBJ2-2	TRBV3-1/TRBV3-2	NA
CASRDATPDGRGGHF	TGTGCCAGCAGGGACGCTACGCCGGACGGAAGGGGAGGACACTTT	NA	TRBJ1-6	TRBV2	NA
CASSAGTAGSPLHF	TGTGCCAGCAGCGCCGGGACAGCAGGTTCACCCCTCCACTTT	NA	TRBJ1-6	TRBV6-4	TRBD1
CASSFRREYGYTF	TGTGCCAGCAGTTTTAGGAGGGAGTATGGCTACACCTTC	once	TRBJ1-2	TRBV27	NA
CASSAGTSGGKETQYF	TGTGCCAGCAGCGCCGGGACTAGCGGGGGGAAAGAGACCCAGTACTTC	NA	TRBJ2-5	TRBV11-3	TRBD2
CASSLAGTGSHGYTF	TGTGCCAGCAGCTTGGCCGGGACAGGATCCCATGGCTACACCTTC	NA	TRBJ1-2	TRBV5-4	TRBD1
CARSFRQGNQPQHF	TGTGCCAGAAGCTTCCGACAGGGTAACCAGCCCCAGCATTTT	NA	TRBJ1-5	TRBV5-3	TRBD1
CASSLGYSEQYF	TGTGCCAGCAGTTTAGGTTACTCCGAGCAGTACTTC	NA	TRBJ2-7	TRBV12-3/TRBV12-4	NA
CASSGGQLYEQYF	TGTGCCAGCAGCGGAGGACAGCTCTACGAGCAGTACTTC	NA	TRBJ2-7	TRBV7-9	NA
CASSLGDRAADTQYF	TGTGCCAGCAGCTTGGGGGACAGGGCTGCAGATACGCAGTATTTT	NA	TRBJ2-3	TRBV5-5	TRBD1
CASSLVGAATNEKLFF	TGCGCCAGCAGCTTGGTAGGGGCTGCAACTAATGAAAAACTGTTTTTT	NA	TRBJ1-4	TRBV5-1	NA
CASSFNGLNQPQHF	TGTGCCAGCAGCTTCAACGGTCTCAATCAGCCCCAGCATTTT	once	TRBJ1-5	TRBV11-2	NA
CASSLGGGEDEQFF	TGTGCCAGCAGCTTGGGAGGGGGCGAGGATGAGCAGTTCTTC	NA	TRBJ2-1	TRBV5-4	TRBD1
CASSLGRGGEQYF	TGTGCCAGCAGCTTGGGTAGGGGTGGCGAGCAGTACTTC	NA	TRBJ2-7	TRBV5-6	NA
CASSLGRALYGYTF	TGTGCCAGCAGCTTAGGCAGGGCGCTCTATGGCTACACCTTC	NA	TRBJ1-2	TRBV11-2	NA
CASSLAGQGERYEQYF	TGCGCCAGCAGCTTGGCGGGACAGGGGGAACGCTACGAGCAGTACTTC	few	TRBJ2-7	TRBV5-1	TRBD1
CASSQSRGNEQYF	TGTGCCAGCAGCCAATCCAGGGGGAACGAGCAGTACTTC	NA	TRBJ2-7	TRBV3-1/TRBV3-2	TRBD1
CASSLDSGGSYGYTF	TGTGCCAGCAGCTTAGATTCAGGGGGCAGCTATGGCTACACCTTC	NA	TRBJ1-2	TRBV7-9	TRBD1
CASSRNRGGYNEQFF	TGTGCCAGCAGTCGGAACAGGGGAGGCTACAATGAGCAGTTCTTC	NA	TRBJ2-1	TRBV2	NA
CASSSRQGIIAKNIQYF	TGTGCCAGCAGCTCGAGACAGGGGATTATAGCCAAAAACATTCAGTACTTC	NA	TRBJ2-4	TRBV27	TRBD1
CASSPRVQGSNQPQHF	TGTGCCAGCTCACCACGGGTACAGGGGAGCAATCAGCCCCAGCATTTT	NA	TRBJ1-5	TRBV18	TRBD1
CASIEYSNQPQHF	TGTGCCAGCATCGAGTATAGCAATCAGCCCCAGCATTTT	few	TRBJ1-5	TRBV12-3/TRBV12-4	NA
CASSNSRDSLTLGYEQYF	TGTGCCAGCAGTAACAGCCGGGACAGTCTCACCCTAGGGTACGAGCAGTACTTC	NA	TRBJ2-7	TRBV28	TRBD1